The 20 T cell receptor beta chains below were found in one sample sequenced in a study of T cell repertoires in aging, cancer and after chemotherapy. TCR beta rearrangements were amplified from peripheral blood genomic DNA. Rearranged V-D-J TRB sequences were amplified with a mixed TRB-A/B primer pool. Each CDR3 protein gets one entry after TCRdb re-called the multiplex PCR reads with MiXCR. The sample has 1,500 to 2,000 distinct CDR3 sequences, approximately 23% seen once. Sequencing was done on a sample of blood. The receptors were gathered from a human donor with a blood cancer.

Sample share makes this clonotype medium-sized. The rearrangement joins TRBV5-4 to TRBJ2-5; 8 bases agree with TRBD2. J was trimmed by 0 bases and V by 4 bases; bases with no gene match: 8. Per the germline V gene, CDR1 is SGHNT and CDR2 is YYREEE (reference sequence). The CDR3 is made up of 16 amino acids. CDR3 sequence reads: CASSPGLAGNQETQYF. CDR3 nucleotide sequence: TGTGCCAGCAGCCCGGGGTTAGCGGGAAACCAAGAGACCCAGTACTTC.

This clonotype is termed medium-sized (0.01 to 0.1%). The chain joins TRBV6-5 to TRBJ2-7, with 10 nucleotides matching TRBD2. With V trimmed by 4 bases and J by 3 bases, 9 bases remained unmatched. Germline CDR1 reads MNHEY; CDR2 reads SVGAGI. CDR3 length: 16 residues. The CDR3 DNA follows: TGTGCCAGCAGTTTAGGGACTAGCGCGCTGGGCTACGAGCAGTACTTC. Translation gives CASSLGTSALGYEQYF.

V is TRBV11-1 and J is TRBJ2-3; D is uncertain. This CDR3 has 14 residues. V dropped 2 bases and J dropped 7 bases, with 13 bases sitting between them. Germline CDR1 SGHAT, CDR2 FQDESV (reference sequence). The CDR3 DNA is TGTGCCAGCAGCTTATCGGTCCCGGATCATACGCAGTATTTT. Translation gives CASSLSVPDHTQYF.

The chain links TRBV4-1 to TRBJ2-7, with a tentative D call TRBD2 (5 bases). Germline V gene lookup returns CDR1 MGHRA and CDR2 YSYEKL. CDR3 length: 14 residues. The ends were cut back, 0 bases at V and 7 bases at J, with 13 bases in the middle. The CDR3 DNA is TGCGCCAGCAGCCAAGATCTATCGGGATGGGAGCAGTACTTC. Translated: CASSQDLSGWEQYF.

This chain joins TRBV5-6 and TRBJ2-7; TRBD2 might be the D (5 bases). This CDR3 comprises 14 residues. The V and J ends lost 4 bases and 2 bases respectively, with 13 bases between them. The germline gives CDR1 SGHDT, CDR2 YYEEEE. The CDR3 coding sequence is TGTGCCAGCAGCCAAGAGCGGTGGGCCTACGAGCAGTACTTC. This encodes CASSQERWAYEQYF.

This clonotype was counted a few times. The V gene is TRBV6-4, the J gene TRBJ1-2; D gene ambiguous. The V end lost 3 bases, the J end lost 4 bases, and 12 bases lay between the germline ends. The CDR3 loop spans 14 amino acids. The germline V gene encodes CDR1 MRHNA and CDR2 SNTAGT. DNA for the CDR3: TGTGCCAGCAGTGAATCCCCCGCGGGCTATGGCTACACCTTC. Residues: CASSESPAGYGYTF.

Relative to its sample, this clonotype is hyperexpanded. CDR3 in amino acids: CASSIDFLAVKFTDTQYF. The CDR3 DNA reads as TGTGCCAGTAGTATAGATTTCCTAGCGGTCAAATTCACAGATACGCAGTATTTT. V gene TRBV19 combines with J gene TRBJ2-3; TRBD2 matches 7 bases. This CDR3 has 18 amino acids. V was clipped by 0 bases and J by 2 bases; unmatched bases: 11. Germline-derived CDR1 and CDR2 are LNHDA and SQIVND (reference sequence).

Sample share makes this clonotype medium-sized (0.01 to 0.1%). The V gene is TRBV6-6, the J gene TRBJ1-6, with D possibly being TRBD1 (5 bases). The V gene's germline CDR1 is MNHNY and CDR2 SVGAGI (reference sequence). Trimming removed 0 bases from V and 7 bases from J, with 7 bases in between. This CDR3 has 14 amino acids. CDR3 nucleotide sequence: TGTGCCAGCAGTTACTCGGAGGGGAATTCACCCCTCCACTTT. Its protein is CASSYSEGNSPLHF.

By sample share, this clonotype is medium-sized (0.01 to 0.1%). This chain connects TRBV30 to TRBJ1-5; 8 bases map to TRBD1. The germline CDR1 and CDR2 sequences are GTSNPN and SVGIG (reference sequence). With 6 bases clipped from V and 7 bases from J, the junction kept 11 bases outside the gene matches. CDR3 length equals 14 residues. The CDR3 nucleotides are TGTGCCTGCCTCGACAGGGGATCGGGACAGCCCCAGCATTTT. Its protein is CACLDRGSGQPQHF.

In its sample, this clonotype was seen a few times. The J gene is TRBJ1-6, the V gene TRBV30; 8 bases fit TRBD1. The CDR3 has 14 residues. Germline values: CDR1 GTSNPN, CDR2 SVGIG (reference sequence). The V gene end was trimmed by 3 bases and the J gene end by 9 bases; junction bases not matched to a gene: 7. CDR3 bases: TGTGCCTGGAGAGGACAGGGTGTTGGTTCACCCCTCCACTTT. This encodes CAWRGQGVGSPLHF.

This clonotype was seen a handful of times. The chain has TRBV28 and TRBJ1-4; 8 nucleotides align to TRBD1. V lost 6 bases, J lost 10 bases, and 13 bases stayed unmatched. CDR1 MDHEN and CDR2 SYDVKM come from the germline V gene. This CDR3 region has 15 residues. CDR3 sequence (DNA): TGTGCCAGCAGCAGTCTCGACCTGACAGGGGTAAAACTGTTTTTT. Protein: CASSSLDLTGVKLFF.

Turning to this clonotype: A much larger clonotype is one base distant, so this may be a read error. The V and J genes are TRBV12-3 or TRBV12-4 and TRBJ2-1; D could derive from TRBD1 or TRBD2 (6 bases each). The V gene lost 3 bases and the J gene lost 8 bases, with 17 bases spanning the gap. The CDR3 loop spans 15 amino acids. DNA of the CDR3: TGTGCCAGCAGTTTTGGGGGGCGTCATGAATATGAGCAGTTCTTC. Amino acid sequence: CASSFGGRHEYEQFF.

The chain recombines TRBV5-1 with TRBJ2-7, with 7 bases matching TRBD2. CDR3 length: 14 residues. Trimming took 4 bases from V and 1 from J; bases not matched to a gene: 5. The germline gives CDR1 SGHRS, CDR2 YFSETQ. CDR3 protein: CASSNGGVSYEQYF. Written as DNA, the CDR3 is TGCGCCAGCAGCAATGGGGGGGTATCCTACGAGCAGTACTTC.

In its sample, this clonotype is large. The chain carries TRBV18 and TRBJ2-5, with D tentatively TRBD1 (6 bases). Germline CDR1 KGHSH, CDR2 LQKENI. V lost 5 bases, J lost 3 bases, and 10 bases lay in between. The CDR3 has 13 residues. Written as DNA, the CDR3 is TGTGCCAGCTCAACCAGGGGAGAAGAGACCCAGTACTTC. The encoded protein is CASSTRGEETQYF.

This clonotype has a handful of counts. V is TRBV5-1 and J is TRBJ2-3; D is unresolved. The CDR3 runs to 16 residues. Between the trimmed V and J ends, which lost 0 bases and 0 bases, there was a span of 11 bases. CDR1 is SGHRS, CDR2 YFSETQ, per germline. CDR3 in amino acids: CASSLEVLPSTDTQYF. CDR3 DNA: TGCGCCAGCAGCTTGGAAGTACTCCCCAGCACAGATACGCAGTATTTT.

Here the CDR3 DNA reads TGTGCCAGCAGTCTCGGGGGCGAATCCTACGAGCAGTACTTC. Protein: CASSLGGESYEQYF. This chain links TRBV6-1 with TRBJ2-7, with D possibly called TRBD1 or TRBD2 (6 bases each). Trimming shortened V by 5 bases and J by 1 base, and 12 bases separated the two germline ends. The V gene's germline CDR1 is MNHNS and CDR2 SASEGT. CDR3 size: 14 residues.

This clonotype was found a few times. The V and J genes are TRBV10-2 and TRBJ2-7, with 8 nucleotides matching TRBD1. The V and J ends lost 6 bases and 1 base, in that order; junction bases with no gene match: 5. The CDR3 spans 14 residues. In germline, CDR1 is WSHSY, CDR2 SAAADI. The CDR3 is CASRDRETSYEQYF. The CDR3 DNA follows: TGCGCCAGCAGGGACAGGGAAACTTCCTACGAGCAGTACTTC.

This clonotype appeared a few times. This chain connects TRBV5-6 to TRBJ1-1; no clear D gene. The CDR3 contains 14 residues. V shed 1 base and J shed 4 bases, with 11 bases lying between them. The germline CDR1 and CDR2 sequences are SGHDT and YYEEEE. The CDR3 loop is CASSLNMGTTEAFF. CDR3 DNA: TGTGCCAGCAGCTTGAATATGGGAACCACTGAAGCTTTCTTT.

The rearrangement joins TRBV4-1 to TRBJ1-5, with D uncertain. Germline V gene data show CDR1 as MGHRA and CDR2 as YSYEKL. CDR3 size: 17 residues. The V end was cut by 4 bases, the J end by 1 base, with 17 bases between. The CDR3 DNA reads TGCGCCAGCAGCCTTTCCCCAGAAGCGTGGAGCAATCAGCCCCAGCATTTT. Translated, it gives CASSLSPEAWSNQPQHF.

The chain is built from TRBV14 and TRBJ2-7, with TRBD1 identical over 10 bases. CDR3 length equals 17 residues. Germline trimming cut 1 base from V and 3 bases from J; bases unmatched to any gene: 9. From germline, CDR1 is SGHDN and CDR2 FVKESK. CDR3 loop: CASSQGVKGQGNYEQYF. The CDR3 nucleotides are TGTGCCAGCAGCCAAGGTGTTAAGGGACAGGGGAACTACGAGCAGTACTTC.